This T cell receptor beta chain originates from a study of identical twins. The ends lost 6 bases at V and 5 bases at J; junction bases unmatched: 7. This CDR3 spans 15 amino acids. Only healthy Caucasians were enrolled as donors. This clonotype showed up just a few times. TCRdb redid the calling of the 5' RACE reads with MiXCR, one entry per CDR3 protein. The sample carries a few hundred thousand distinct CDR3 sequences, 18% recorded once. Specimen: naive T cells sorted from blood. The chain joins TRBV12-3 or TRBV12-4 to TRBJ2-7; 13 nucleotides match TRBD2. This receptor was obtained from a man aged 45-65 years in good health. CDR3 in DNA: TGTGCCAGCAGGAAGGGACTAGCGGGACTGGACGAGCAGTACTTC. Encoded protein: CASRKGLAGLDEQYF.